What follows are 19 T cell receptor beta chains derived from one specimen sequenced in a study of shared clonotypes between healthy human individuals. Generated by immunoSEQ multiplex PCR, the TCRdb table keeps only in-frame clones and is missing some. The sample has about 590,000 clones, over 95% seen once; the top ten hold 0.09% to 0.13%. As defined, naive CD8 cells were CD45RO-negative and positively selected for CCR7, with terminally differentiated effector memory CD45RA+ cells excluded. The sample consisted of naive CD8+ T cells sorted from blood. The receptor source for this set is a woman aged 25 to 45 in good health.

This CDR3 reads CASRAAGGSYGYTF. The CDR3 DNA follows: TGTGCCAGCAGGGCGGCAGGGGGGAGCTATGGCTACACCTTC. The chain employs TRBV27 and TRBJ1-2; 7 bases are a match to TRBD1. Germline values: CDR1 MNHEY, CDR2 SMNVEV (reference sequence). The CDR3 consists of 14 residues. The V gene end was trimmed by 6 bases and the J gene end by 4 bases; junction bases not matched to a gene: 8.

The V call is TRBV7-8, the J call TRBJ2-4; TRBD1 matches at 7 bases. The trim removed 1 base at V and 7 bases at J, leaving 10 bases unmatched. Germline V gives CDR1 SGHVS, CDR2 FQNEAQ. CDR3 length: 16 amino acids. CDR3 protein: CASSLGPGTEGNIQYF. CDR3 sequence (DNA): TGTGCCAGCAGCTTAGGGCCGGGGACAGAGGGGAACATTCAGTACTTC.

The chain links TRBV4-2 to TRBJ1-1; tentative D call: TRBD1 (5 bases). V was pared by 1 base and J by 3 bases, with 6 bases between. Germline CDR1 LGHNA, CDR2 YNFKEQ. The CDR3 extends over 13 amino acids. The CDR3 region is CASSQGRDTEAFF. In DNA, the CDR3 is TGTGCCAGCAGCCAAGGCAGGGACACTGAAGCTTTCTTT.

The CDR3 region has the DNA TGTGCCACTAATCCCGGACAGGGGCAGACCTACGAGCAGTACTTC. Amino acids: CATNPGQGQTYEQYF. The V and J genes are TRBV25-1 and TRBJ2-7, with 9 bases lining up with TRBD1. This CDR3 has 15 amino acids. Looked up from germline, CDR1 is MGHDK and CDR2 is SYGVNS. V lost 10 bases, J lost 2 bases, and 12 bases stayed unmatched.

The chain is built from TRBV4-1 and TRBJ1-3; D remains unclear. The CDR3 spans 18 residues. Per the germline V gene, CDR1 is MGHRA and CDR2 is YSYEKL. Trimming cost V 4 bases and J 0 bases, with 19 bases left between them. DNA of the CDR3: TGCGCCAGCAGCCCGGGCTCCTTGAATGGTCGCTCTGGAAACACCATATATTTT. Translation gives CASSPGSLNGRSGNTIYF.

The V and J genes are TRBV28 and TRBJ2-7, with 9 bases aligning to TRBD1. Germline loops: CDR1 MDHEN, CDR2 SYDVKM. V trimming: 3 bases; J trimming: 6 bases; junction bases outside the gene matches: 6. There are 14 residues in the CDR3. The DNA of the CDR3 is TGTGCCAGCAGTTTTACGGGGACAGGGTTCGAGCAGTACTTC. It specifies CASSFTGTGFEQYF.

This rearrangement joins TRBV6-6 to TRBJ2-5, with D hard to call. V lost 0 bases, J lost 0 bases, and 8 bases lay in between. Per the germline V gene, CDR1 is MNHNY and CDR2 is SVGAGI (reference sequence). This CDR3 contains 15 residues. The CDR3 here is CASSYSKGYQETQYF. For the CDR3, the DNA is TGTGCCAGCAGTTACTCGAAAGGTTACCAAGAGACCCAGTACTTC.

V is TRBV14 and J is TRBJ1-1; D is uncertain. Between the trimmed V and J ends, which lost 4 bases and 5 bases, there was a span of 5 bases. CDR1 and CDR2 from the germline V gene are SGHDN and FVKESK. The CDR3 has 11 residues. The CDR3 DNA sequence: TGTGCCAGCAGCCTGGGAACTGAAGCTTTCTTT. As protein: CASSLGTEAFF. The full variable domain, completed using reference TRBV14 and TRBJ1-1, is EAGVTQFPSHSVIEKGQTVTLRCDPISGHDNLYWYRRVMGKEIKFLLHFVKESKQDESGMPNNRFLAERTGGTYSTLKVQPAELEDSGVYFCASSLGTEAFFGQGTRLTVV.

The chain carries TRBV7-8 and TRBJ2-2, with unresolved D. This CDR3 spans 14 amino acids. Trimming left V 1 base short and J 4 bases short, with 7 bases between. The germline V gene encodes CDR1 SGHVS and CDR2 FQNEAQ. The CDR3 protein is CASSLVVGTGELFF. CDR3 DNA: TGTGCCAGCAGCTTAGTAGTGGGCACCGGGGAGCTGTTTTTT.

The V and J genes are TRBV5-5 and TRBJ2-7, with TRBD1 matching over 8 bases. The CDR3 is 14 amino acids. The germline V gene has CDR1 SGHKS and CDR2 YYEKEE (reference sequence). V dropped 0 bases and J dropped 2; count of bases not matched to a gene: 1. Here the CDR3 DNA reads TGTGCCAGCAGCTTGGCGACAGGGGCCTACGAGCAGTACTTC. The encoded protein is CASSLATGAYEQYF.

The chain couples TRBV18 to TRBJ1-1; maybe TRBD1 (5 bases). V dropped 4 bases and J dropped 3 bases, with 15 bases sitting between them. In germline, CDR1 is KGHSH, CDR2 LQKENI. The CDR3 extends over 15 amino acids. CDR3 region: CASSRDSRGYTEAFF. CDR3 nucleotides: TGTGCCAGCTCACGGGACTCTCGAGGATACACTGAAGCTTTCTTT.

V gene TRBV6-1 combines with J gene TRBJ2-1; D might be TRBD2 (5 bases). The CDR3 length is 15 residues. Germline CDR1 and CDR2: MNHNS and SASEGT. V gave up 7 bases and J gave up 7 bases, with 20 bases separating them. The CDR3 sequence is CASKGLDVHPNEQFF. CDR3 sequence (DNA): TGTGCCAGCAAAGGACTGGACGTTCATCCGAATGAGCAGTTCTTC.

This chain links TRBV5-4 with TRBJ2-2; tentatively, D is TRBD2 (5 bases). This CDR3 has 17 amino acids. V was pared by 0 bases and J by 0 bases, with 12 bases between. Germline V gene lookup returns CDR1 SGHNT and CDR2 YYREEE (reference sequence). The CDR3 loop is CASSLEASTANTGELFF. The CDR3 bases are TGTGCCAGCAGCTTGGAGGCTAGCACCGCGAACACCGGGGAGCTGTTTTTT.

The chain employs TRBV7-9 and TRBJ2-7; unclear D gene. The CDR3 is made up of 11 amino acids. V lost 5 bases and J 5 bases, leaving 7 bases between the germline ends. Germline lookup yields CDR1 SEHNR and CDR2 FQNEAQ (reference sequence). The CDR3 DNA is TGTGCCAGCAGCCAGAACCACGAGCAGTACTTC. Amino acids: CASSQNHEQYF.

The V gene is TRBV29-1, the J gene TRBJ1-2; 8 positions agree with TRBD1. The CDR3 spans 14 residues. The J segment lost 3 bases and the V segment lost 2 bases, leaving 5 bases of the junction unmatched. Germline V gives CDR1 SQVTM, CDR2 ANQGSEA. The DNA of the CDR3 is TGCAGCGTTGAATTGGACAGGGCGGACTATGGCTACACCTTC. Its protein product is CSVELDRADYGYTF.

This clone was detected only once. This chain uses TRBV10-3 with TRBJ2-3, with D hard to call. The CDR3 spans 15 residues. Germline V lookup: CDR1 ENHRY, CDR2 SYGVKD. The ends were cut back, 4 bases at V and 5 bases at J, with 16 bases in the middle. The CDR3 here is CAISAGPNWEDTQYF. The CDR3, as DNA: TGTGCCATCAGTGCTGGCCCCAATTGGGAAGATACGCAGTATTTT.

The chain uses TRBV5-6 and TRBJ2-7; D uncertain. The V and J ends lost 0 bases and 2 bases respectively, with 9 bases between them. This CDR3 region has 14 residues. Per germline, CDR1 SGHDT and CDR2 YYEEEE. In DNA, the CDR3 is TGTGCCAGCAGCTTGGGAGCTCCTACCTACGAGCAGTACTTC. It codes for CASSLGAPTYEQYF.

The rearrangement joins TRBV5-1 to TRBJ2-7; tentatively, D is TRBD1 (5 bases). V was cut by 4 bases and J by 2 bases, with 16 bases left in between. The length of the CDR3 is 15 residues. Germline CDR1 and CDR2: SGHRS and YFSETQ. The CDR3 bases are TGCGCCAGCAGCAACAACCGTGACAGAGCCTACGAGCAGTACTTC. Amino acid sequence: CASSNNRDRAYEQYF.

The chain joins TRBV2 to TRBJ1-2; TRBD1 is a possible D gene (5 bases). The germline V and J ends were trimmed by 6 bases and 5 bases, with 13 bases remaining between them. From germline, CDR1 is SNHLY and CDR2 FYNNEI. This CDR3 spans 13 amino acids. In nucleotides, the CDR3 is TGTGCCAGCAGGGGGGGACTTCATTATGGCTACACCTTC. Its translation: CASRGGLHYGYTF.